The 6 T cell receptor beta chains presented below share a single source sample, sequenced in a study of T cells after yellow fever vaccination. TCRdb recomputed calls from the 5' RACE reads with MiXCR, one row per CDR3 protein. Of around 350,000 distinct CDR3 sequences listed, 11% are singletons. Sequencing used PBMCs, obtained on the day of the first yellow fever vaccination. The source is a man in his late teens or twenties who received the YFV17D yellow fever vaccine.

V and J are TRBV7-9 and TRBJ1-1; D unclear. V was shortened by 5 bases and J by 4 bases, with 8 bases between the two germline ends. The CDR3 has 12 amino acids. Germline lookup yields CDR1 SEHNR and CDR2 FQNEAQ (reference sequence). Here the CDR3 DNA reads TGTGCCAGCAGCCACCAATTCACTGAAGCTTTCTTT. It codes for CASSHQFTEAFF.

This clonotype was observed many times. The CDR3 here is CASSWGQGAQETQYF. Written as DNA, the CDR3 is TGTGCCAGCAGTTGGGGACAGGGGGCCCAAGAGACCCAGTACTTC. The chain recombines TRBV6-5 with TRBJ2-5; TRBD1 matches 12 bases. Germline CDR1 reads MNHEY; CDR2 reads SVGAGI. The CDR3 is 15 residues long. Unmatched junction bases numbered 1, after V lost 4 bases and J lost 1 base.

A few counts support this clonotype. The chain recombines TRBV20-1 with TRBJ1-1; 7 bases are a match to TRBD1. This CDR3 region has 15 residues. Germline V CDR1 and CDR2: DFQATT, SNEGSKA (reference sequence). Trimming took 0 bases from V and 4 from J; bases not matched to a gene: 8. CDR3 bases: TGCAGTGCTAGAGATAGGAGGGGGCATGGCACTGAAGCTTTCTTT. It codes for CSARDRRGHGTEAFF.

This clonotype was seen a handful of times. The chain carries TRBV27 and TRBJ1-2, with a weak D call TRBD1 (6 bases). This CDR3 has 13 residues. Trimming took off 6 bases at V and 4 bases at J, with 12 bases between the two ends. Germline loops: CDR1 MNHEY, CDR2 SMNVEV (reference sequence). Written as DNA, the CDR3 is TGTGCCAGCAGCCCGGACAGTCCCTATGGCTACACCTTC. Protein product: CASSPDSPYGYTF.

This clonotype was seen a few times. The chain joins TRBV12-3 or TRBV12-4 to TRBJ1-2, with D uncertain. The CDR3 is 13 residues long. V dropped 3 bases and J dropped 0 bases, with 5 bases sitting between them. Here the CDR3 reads CASSFNPNYGYTF. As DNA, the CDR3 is TGTGCCAGCAGTTTTAATCCTAACTATGGCTACACCTTC.

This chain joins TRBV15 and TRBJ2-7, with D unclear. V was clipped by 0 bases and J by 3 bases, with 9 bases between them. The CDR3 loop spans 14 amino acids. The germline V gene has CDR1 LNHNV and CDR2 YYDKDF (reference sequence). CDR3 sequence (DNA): TGTGCCACCAGCAGAGATTACCGGAGCTACGAGCAGTACTTC. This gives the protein CATSRDYRSYEQYF.